Reported below is one T cell receptor (beta chain). Its antigen remains unknown. The table came from immunoSEQ multiplex PCR; TCRdb's copy has only in-frame clones and leaves some out. The sample holds some 50,000 clones; roughly four fifths are singletons and the top ten take roughly 9.4%. The entry originates in a study of vaccination effects on CD4 cells after COVID-19. As for the study in general: All study participants received two doses of BNT162b2 or mRNA-1273 vaccine.

Researchers isolated CD4+ T cells once approximately eleven days of culture had elapsed. The person's infection with SARS-CoV-2, confirmed by PCR, took place between March and December 2020. V lost 4 bases, J lost 4 bases, and 3 bases stayed unmatched. The germline V gene encodes CDR1 LNHDA and CDR2 SQIVND (reference sequence). The CDR3 spans 13 residues. The origin of this receptor is a human donor who had a prior SARS-CoV-2 infection. V usage is TRBV19 and J usage is TRBJ2-5, with 7 nucleotides matching TRBD1. Sequencing was performed on CD4+ T cells from PBMCs cultured without peptide, taken before COVID-19 vaccination. The CDR3 reads CASSKTGLETQYF. The CDR3 DNA reads as TGTGCCAGTAGTAAGACAGGGTTAGAGACCCAGTACTTC.